One and the same sample provided the 14 T cell receptor beta chains below, sequenced in a study of molecular identifiers for immune sequencing clone quantification. In TCRdb, the PCR reads were re-called with MiXCR into one record per CDR3 protein. The top ten hold 0.78% of the sample, which has more than 550,000 distinct CDR3 sequences, roughly 23% seen once. Sequenced sample: naive CD8+ T cells from blood, with Jurkat cell RNA spiked in. Subset of the sample: FACS-sorted CD8+CD4-CCR7+CD45RA+ naive T cells. These receptors were collected from a human donor in good health. Some libraries in this study had Jurkat cell RNA spiked in.

The table lists this clonotype with many counts. This chain uses TRBV20-1 with TRBJ2-4; 14 positions match TRBD2. With V trimmed by 6 bases and J by 3 bases, 16 bases remained unmatched. The length of the CDR3 is 19 residues. Germline loops: CDR1 DFQATT, CDR2 SNEGSKA (reference sequence). The CDR3: CSAETSGGARGLGKNIQYF. DNA of the CDR3: TGCAGTGCCGAGACTAGCGGGGGGGCGAGAGGGCTCGGCAAAAACATTCAGTACTTC.

This clonotype turned up a few times. The CDR3 reads CASRVRGGTEAFF. As DNA, the CDR3 is TGTGCCAGCAGGGTTCGGGGAGGCACTGAAGCTTTCTTT. The chain links TRBV27 to TRBJ1-1; D is undetermined. The CDR3 covers 13 residues. The germline CDR1 and CDR2 sequences are MNHEY and SMNVEV (reference sequence). Trimming cost V 6 bases and J 4 bases, with 12 bases left between them.

This chain uses TRBV13 with TRBJ2-2; 7 nucleotides line up with TRBD2. V lost 5 bases, J lost 2 bases, and 8 bases stayed unmatched. Looked up from germline, CDR1 is PRHDT and CDR2 is FYEKMQ (reference sequence). This CDR3 spans 16 amino acids. The CDR3 DNA sequence: TGTGCCAGCAGCCGTCTCGGCGGGGGAAACACCGGGGAGCTGTTTTTT. Translation: CASSRLGGGNTGELFF.

The chain employs TRBV13 and TRBJ2-7, with D perhaps TRBD2 (5 bases). V was cut by 7 bases and J by 6 bases, with 16 bases left in between. The germline V gene encodes CDR1 PRHDT and CDR2 FYEKMQ (reference sequence). The CDR3 contains 13 residues. CDR3 residues: CASTLGNAGEQYF. The CDR3 DNA follows: TGTGCCAGCACCCTAGGGAATGCGGGCGAGCAGTACTTC.

The genes are TRBV12-3 or TRBV12-4 and TRBJ2-2; D is unclear. The V and J ends lost 0 bases and 6 bases respectively, with 11 bases between them. This CDR3 comprises 15 residues. CDR3 sequence: CASSLALKGPGELFF. The CDR3 DNA follows: TGTGCCAGCAGTTTAGCGCTAAAAGGCCCCGGGGAGCTGTTTTTT.

As to this clonotype: The junction shows a germline mismatch at one end, possibly a read error. The chain combines TRBV5-5 with TRBJ1-1; unclear D gene. The V gene's germline CDR1 is SGHKS and CDR2 YYEKEE (reference sequence). CDR3 size: 13 residues. The CDR3, as DNA: TGTGCCAGCAGCTTGAGGGCAGGTGATGAAGCTTCCTTT. The encoded protein is CASSLRAGDEASF.

The CDR3 sequence is CASRLRGSRSYEQYF. CDR3 coding DNA: TGTGCCAGCAGATTACGTGGGTCTCGATCCTACGAGCAGTACTTC. This chain links TRBV27 with TRBJ2-7; D is unclear. Germline assignment: CDR1 MNHEY and CDR2 SMNVEV (reference sequence). The germline V and J ends were trimmed by 6 bases and 1 base, with 16 bases remaining between them. The length of the CDR3 is 15 residues.

The table lists this clonotype with many counts. This chain links TRBV6-5 with TRBJ1-1; D possibly corresponds to TRBD1 (5 bases). The CDR3 covers 14 residues. Per the germline V gene, CDR1 is MNHEY and CDR2 is SVGAGI. V was trimmed by 0 bases and J by 4 bases, leaving 9 bases between them. CDR3 nucleotide sequence: TGTGCCAGCAGTTACTCACCGGGGCCCACTGAAGCTTTCTTT. It codes for CASSYSPGPTEAFF.

In its sample, this clonotype was seen many times. This rearrangement joins TRBV4-3 to TRBJ2-5; 7 nucleotides align to TRBD2. CDR3 size: 16 residues. Germline-derived CDR1 and CDR2 are LGHNA and YSLEER. Unmatched junction bases numbered 7, after V lost 3 bases and J lost 0 bases. CDR3 bases: TGCGCCAGCAGCCAGCGAGCGGGGACGTACCAAGAGACCCAGTACTTC. It specifies CASSQRAGTYQETQYF.

With regard to this clonotype: This may stem from a read error, because a much larger clone lies one nucleotide away. The chain joins TRBV6-5 to TRBJ2-5; 7 bases agree with TRBD1. Per germline, CDR1 MNHEY and CDR2 SVGAGI. This CDR3 has 14 amino acids. CDR3 coding DNA: TGTGCCGGCAGTTACTCTAGGGGGCGAGAGACCCAGTACTTC. As protein: CAGSYSRGRETQYF.

This clonotype showed up many times. The rearrangement uses TRBV28 and TRBJ2-3; D perhaps matches TRBD1 (6 bases). CDR3 length: 15 residues. Trimming removed 10 bases from V and 0 bases from J, with 17 bases in between. Germline loops: CDR1 MDHEN, CDR2 SYDVKM. The CDR3 region has the DNA TGTGCCACAGTACCGGGACATCTAAGCACAGATACGCAGTATTTT. Its translation is CATVPGHLSTDTQYF.

Comment on this clonotype: At one of its ends the junction is not consistent with the germline gene, which may arise from a read error. The V gene is TRBV2, the J gene TRBJ1-5; TRBD1 aligns across 7 bases. The CDR3 sequence is 15 residues long. Per germline, CDR1 SNHLY and CDR2 FYNNEI. CDR3 DNA sequence: TGTACCAGCAGTCAGGGGGTACATAGCAATCAGCCCCAGCATTTT. This codes for CTSSQGVHSNQPQHF.

As regards this clonotype: This may stem from a read error, because a much larger clone lies one nucleotide away. This rearrangement joins TRBV7-6 to TRBJ2-1; 11 bases agree with TRBD2. V lost 7 bases to trimming and J lost 8 bases; unmatched junction nucleotides: 19. The V gene's germline CDR1 is SGHVS and CDR2 FNYEAQ. The CDR3 length is 18 residues. CDR3 DNA sequence: TGTGCCAGCAACTCCCCTAGCGGGGGGACAGCCCGGGCCCATGAGCAGTTCTTC. Protein sequence: CASNSPSGGTARAHEQFF.

In this sample, this clonotype turned up many times. The chain uses TRBV27 and TRBJ2-5, with a tentative D call TRBD1 (6 bases). This CDR3 contains 14 residues. Germline loops: CDR1 MNHEY, CDR2 SMNVEV (reference sequence). Trimming took off 8 bases at V and 2 bases at J, with 15 bases between the two ends. CDR3 DNA: TGTGCCAGCTCGGACAGTAGATCTCAAGAGACCCAGTACTTC. It codes for CASSDSRSQETQYF.